This TCR beta chain derives from a study of blood T cells in healthy people across ages. This clonotype was observed at least ten times. Its antigen remains unknown. A junction boundary mismatches the germline segment, possibly from a read error. Overall study findings and caveats: There was a strong correlation between TCR beta diversity and naive T cell percentage.

This CDR3 contains 15 residues. The germline CDR1 and CDR2 sequences are SGHRS and YFSETQ. Primed by a sample-barcoded 5' primer and a J-beta primer mix, a second PCR proceeded for about 6 to 12 cycles. MiXCR was run by TCRdb on the 5' RACE reads, yielding one entry per CDR3 protein. Among hundreds of thousands of distinct CDR3 sequences listed, more than 25% were seen once. The receptor was isolated from a woman of 80 years or more in good health. The sequencing input was blood. The rearrangement joins TRBV5-1 to TRBJ2-1; 11 nucleotides align to TRBD2. CDR3 loop: CASSLTSGGGNEQFF. CDR3 coding DNA: TGTGCCAGCAGCCTCACTAGCGGGGGCGGCAATGAGCAGTTCTTC.